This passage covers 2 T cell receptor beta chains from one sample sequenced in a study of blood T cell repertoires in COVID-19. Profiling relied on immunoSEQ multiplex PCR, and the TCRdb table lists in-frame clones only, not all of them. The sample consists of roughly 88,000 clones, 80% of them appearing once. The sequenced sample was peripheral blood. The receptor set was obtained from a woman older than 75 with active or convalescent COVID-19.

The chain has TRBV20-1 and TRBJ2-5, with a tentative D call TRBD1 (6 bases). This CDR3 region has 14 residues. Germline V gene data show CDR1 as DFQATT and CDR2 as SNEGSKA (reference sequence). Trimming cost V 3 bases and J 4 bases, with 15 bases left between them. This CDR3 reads CSASRRGGLETQYF. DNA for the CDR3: TGCAGTGCTAGTCGGCGAGGGGGTTTAGAGACCCAGTACTTC.

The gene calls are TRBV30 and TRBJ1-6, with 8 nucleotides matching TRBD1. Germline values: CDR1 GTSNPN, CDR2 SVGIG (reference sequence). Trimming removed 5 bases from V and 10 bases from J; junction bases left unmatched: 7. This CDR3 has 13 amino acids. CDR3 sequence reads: CAWEGQAESPLHF. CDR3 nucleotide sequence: TGTGCCTGGGAGGGACAGGCAGAATCACCCCTCCACTTT. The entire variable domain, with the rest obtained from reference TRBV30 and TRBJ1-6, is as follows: SQTIHQWPATLVQPVGSPLSLECTVEGTSNPNLYWYRQAAGRGLQLLFYSVGIGQISSEVPQNLSASRPQDRQFILSSKKLLLSDSGFYLCAWEGQAESPLHFGNGTRLTVT.